Shown below are 19 T cell receptor beta chains from a single sample sequenced in a study of stem cell transplantation in POMP-related autoinflammatory disease. Libraries were prepared by immunoSEQ multiplex PCR; TCRdb keeps only in-frame clonotypes and omits some of them. This table holds tens of thousands of clones, more than 75% found once. Sample: CD4+ T cells from PBMCs, taken after stem cell transplantation. The receptors here all came from a human patient with POMP-related autoinflammation and immune dysregulation (PRAID). Among the T cells, some may be from the graft donor.

The rearrangement joins TRBV28 to TRBJ2-7; TRBD2 aligns across 12 bases. This CDR3 is 14 amino acids long. V dropped 2 bases and J dropped 5; count of bases not matched to a gene: 1. Germline values: CDR1 MDHEN, CDR2 SYDVKM. CDR3 nucleotides: TGTGCCAGCAGTTTAAGACTAGCGGGAGACGAGCAGTACTTC. Translating it yields CASSLRLAGDEQYF.

CDR3 DNA sequence: TGTGCCAGCAGTCTAAAGGGACTTGGGGTAGAGACCCAGTACTTC. This gives the protein CASSLKGLGVETQYF. V is TRBV28 and J is TRBJ2-5, with D possibly matching TRBD2 (6 bases). V lost 5 bases, J lost 4 bases, and 17 bases lay in between. The germline V gene encodes CDR1 MDHEN and CDR2 SYDVKM. CDR3 length: 15 amino acids.

J is TRBJ2-3 and V is TRBV6-6, with 8 nucleotides matching TRBD2. Germline V gene sequence: CDR1 MNHNY, CDR2 SVGAGI (reference sequence). Trimming removed 5 bases from V and 0 bases from J; junction bases left unmatched: 7. The CDR3 is 16 residues long. DNA for the CDR3: TGTGCCAGCAGTGCGCTGGCTAGCGGGAGCACAGATACGCAGTATTTT. It translates to CASSALASGSTDTQYF.

V and J are TRBV6-1 and TRBJ2-7; D remains ambiguous. The length of the CDR3 is 14 residues. Deletions cut 2 bases from V and 6 bases from J, with 14 bases between. Germline V CDR1 and CDR2: MNHNS, SASEGT. As DNA, the CDR3 is TGTGCCAGCAGTGAACTTCAGGTCGGCGGCGAGCAGTACGTC. It specifies CASSELQVGGEQYV.

The chain couples TRBV4-2 to TRBJ1-2, with D unresolved. V lost 1 base and J lost 1, with 7 bases in between. Germline V gene sequence: CDR1 LGHNA, CDR2 YNFKEQ. This CDR3 comprises 14 residues. CDR3 nucleotides: TGTGCCAGCAGCCAAGGTCAGAATAACTATGGCTACACCTTC. The encoded protein is CASSQGQNNYGYTF.

The rearrangement joins TRBV5-1 to TRBJ1-2; D is perhaps TRBD1 (6 bases). V was trimmed by 0 bases and J by 4 bases, leaving 10 bases between them. The CDR3 covers 14 residues. CDR1 is SGHRS and CDR2 is YFSETQ in the germline V gene. The CDR3 sequence is CASSLATGRYGYTF. CDR3 in DNA: TGCGCCAGCAGCTTGGCCACAGGGCGCTATGGCTACACCTTC. Combining the CDR3 with reference TRBV5-1 and TRBJ1-2 gives the whole variable domain KAGVTQTPRYLIKTRGQQVTLSCSPISGHRSVSWYQQTPGQGLQFLFEYFSETQRNKGNFPGRFSGRQFSNSRSEMNVSTLELGDSALYLCASSLATGRYGYTFGSGTRLTVV.

The CDR3 DNA sequence: TGTGCCACCAGTGAGACCCGGGATGGCTACACCTTC. It encodes CATSETRDGYTF. The V and J genes are TRBV24-1 and TRBJ1-2; no definite D call. CDR1 is KGHDR and CDR2 is SFDVKD in the germline V gene. The CDR3 runs 12 residues. Trimming took 4 bases from V and 6 from J, leaving 8 bases between them.

The chain joins TRBV19 to TRBJ2-1; the match to TRBD1 covers 8 bases. The V and J ends lost 5 bases and 8 bases, in that order; junction bases with no gene match: 20. There are 18 residues in the CDR3. Germline CDR1 reads LNHDA; CDR2 reads SQIVND (reference sequence). As DNA, the CDR3 is TGTGCCAGTAGTCTCTTCCACAGGGGGATCAGAAGAGCGTATGAGCAGTTCTTC. Translation gives CASSLFHRGIRRAYEQFF.

The chain combines TRBV9 with TRBJ2-3; 11 bases agree with TRBD2. CDR3 length: 15 amino acids. J gave up 3 bases and V 0 bases, and 0 bases lay outside the gene matches. Germline lookup yields CDR1 SGDLS and CDR2 YYNGEE. CDR3 nucleotides: TGTGCCAGCAGCGTAGTAGCGGGAGGGACAGATACGCAGTATTTT. Its translation: CASSVVAGGTDTQYF. Supplemented by reference TRBV9 and TRBJ2-3, the full variable domain reads DSGVTQTPKHLITATGQRVTLRCSPRSGDLSVYWYQQSLDQGLQFLIQYYNGEERAKGNILERFSAQQFPDLHSELNLSSLELGDSALYFCASSVVAGGTDTQYFGPGTRLTVL.

This clone was counted once. The chain employs TRBV5-1 and TRBJ1-2; D remains ambiguous. Trimming removed 3 bases from V and 2 bases from J, with 17 bases in between. The germline V gene encodes CDR1 SGHRS and CDR2 YFSETQ. The CDR3 runs to 16 residues. CDR3 in amino acids: CASSSRPGNGNYGYTF. In nucleotides, the CDR3 is TGCGCCAGCAGCTCCCGGCCGGGGAATGGGAACTATGGCTACACCTTC.

The chain joins TRBV3-1 (or the pseudogene TRBV3-2) to TRBJ2-3; no clear D gene. With 0 bases removed from V and 1 base from J, the gap between germline ends came to 5 bases. CDR1 and CDR2 from the germline V gene are LGHDT and YNNKEL (reference sequence). The CDR3 length is 14 residues. CDR3 DNA sequence: TGTGCCAGCAGCCAAGAGACCGGCACAGATACGCAGTATTTT. Protein sequence: CASSQETGTDTQYF.

This clone was recorded a few times. The genes are TRBV19 and TRBJ1-5; D is perhaps TRBD1 (5 bases). The CDR3 extends over 17 amino acids. Between the trimmed V and J ends, which lost 6 bases and 7 bases, there was a span of 25 bases. From germline, CDR1 is LNHDA and CDR2 SQIVND (reference sequence). The CDR3 loop is CASSPLMRGGIRQPQHF. In nucleotides, the CDR3 is TGTGCCAGTAGCCCCCTTATGAGGGGAGGGATTAGACAGCCCCAGCATTTT.

The chain uses TRBV28 and TRBJ1-1, with TRBD1 matching 8 bases. J gave up 10 bases and V 2 bases, and 6 bases lay outside the gene matches. The CDR3 is made up of 13 amino acids. Germline CDR1 and CDR2: MDHEN and SYDVKM. The CDR3, as DNA: TGTGCCAGCAGTTTAGGACAGGGTGGCAGAGCTTTCTTT. The encoded protein is CASSLGQGGRAFF.

V and J are TRBV7-9 and TRBJ2-1; no reliable D call. Germline V gives CDR1 SEHNR, CDR2 FQNEAQ (reference sequence). V was pared by 3 bases and J by 0 bases, with 9 bases between. The CDR3 runs to 15 residues. The CDR3 DNA reads as TGTGCCAGCAGCTTGGGGTTCGCCTCCTACAATGAGCAGTTCTTC. This sequence encodes CASSLGFASYNEQFF.

CDR3 residues: CASSWGGGGETQYF. The CDR3 DNA is TGCGCCAGCAGCTGGGGAGGGGGAGGAGAGACCCAGTACTTC. This chain links TRBV5-1 with TRBJ2-5; perhaps TRBD2 as D (7 bases). The CDR3 has 14 amino acids. V lost 3 bases and J lost 4, with 13 bases in between. The germline V gene encodes CDR1 SGHRS and CDR2 YFSETQ.

The genes are TRBV14 and TRBJ2-6, with D unclear. The V gene lost 0 bases and the J gene lost 0 bases, with 9 bases spanning the gap. The CDR3 has 17 amino acids. Germline-derived CDR1 and CDR2 are SGHDN and FVKESK. The DNA of the CDR3 is TGTGCCAGCAGCCAAGATATCACGAGCTCTGGGGCCAACGTCCTGACTTTC. Its translation is CASSQDITSSGANVLTF.

This clone was found once. The gene calls are TRBV24-1 and TRBJ2-1; D not resolved. Trimming left V 3 bases short and J 0 bases short, with 23 bases between. Germline V CDR1 and CDR2: KGHDR, SFDVKD. The CDR3 has 20 residues. The CDR3 spells CATSDPPTPGEPSSYNEQFF. The CDR3 bases are TGTGCCACCAGTGATCCCCCGACCCCTGGCGAGCCCAGCTCCTACAATGAGCAGTTCTTC.

This clone occurred once. J is TRBJ2-1 and V is TRBV9, with D perhaps being TRBD1 or TRBD2 (5 bases each). V lost 0 bases and J lost 4, with 14 bases in between. In germline, CDR1 is SGDLS, CDR2 YYNGEE. The CDR3 length is 16 residues. The CDR3 spells CASSVGGGRLYNEQFF. The CDR3 region has the DNA TGTGCCAGCAGCGTAGGTGGGGGAAGGCTTTACAATGAGCAGTTCTTC. The full variable domain, in which reference TRBV9 and TRBJ2-1 provide the parts outside the CDR3, is DSGVTQTPKHLITATGQRVTLRCSPRSGDLSVYWYQQSLDQGLQFLIQYYNGEERAKGNILERFSAQQFPDLHSELNLSSLELGDSALYFCASSVGGGRLYNEQFFGPGTRLTVL.

The chain uses TRBV5-1 and TRBJ1-1, with 11 bases fitting TRBD1. Unmatched junction bases numbered 2, after V lost 3 bases and J lost 4 bases. The germline V gene encodes CDR1 SGHRS and CDR2 YFSETQ. The CDR3 runs 14 residues. The CDR3 spells CASSSGQGATEAFF. In DNA, the CDR3 is TGCGCCAGCAGCTCCGGACAGGGGGCCACTGAAGCTTTCTTT.